Reported below is one T cell receptor (beta chain). Its antigen is unidentified. This sample was taken from a study of graft-versus-host responses after intestinal transplantation. General study findings and limits: Recipient marrow held GvH clones, some first seen in ileum or blood.

This CDR3 contains 13 residues. The V gene lost 1 base and the J gene lost 5 bases, with 7 bases spanning the gap. The germline CDR1 and CDR2 sequences are SGHNT and YYREEE (reference sequence). Bone marrow obtained following transplant was drawn from the posterior iliac crest or from another site. TCRdb's copy holds only in-frame clones and misses some; the assay was immunoSEQ multiplex PCR. The sample lists about 15,000 clones, approximately 87% seen once, with around 6.6% in the top ten. This receptor was taken from a human patient who received an intestinal transplant, so some T cells may come from the graft donor. V usage is TRBV5-4 and J usage is TRBJ2-1, with D uncertain. This specimen consisted of bone marrow, obtained less than 130 days after intestinal transplantation. DNA for the CDR3: TGTGCCAGCAGCTTGCCGGAACACAATGAGCAGTTCTTC. This encodes CASSLPEHNEQFF.